Listed below are T cell receptor beta chains from one sample, sequenced in a study of Ad26.COV2.S vaccination and SARS-CoV-2 variants. The data were produced by immunoSEQ multiplex PCR, yet TCRdb's version contains in-frame clones alone and is incomplete. The sample records roughly 700,000 clones, more than 80% being singletons. Specimen: peripheral blood, collected in a trial of Ad26.COV2.S vaccine versus placebo. These receptor sequences come from a person between 18 and 59 years old who received the Ad26.COV2.S COVID-19 vaccine or a placebo. Both conserved end residues are part of each CDR3. The order of the fields is D gene, J gene, clone size, V gene, CDR3 protein. A D gene is named only where the DNA matches it firmly. Part of the rows lack a size; the others show once, few, many or a class for expanded clones.

d_call: -; j_call: TRBJ1-1; clone_size: -; v_call: TRBV19; cdr3_aa: CASSDGGHTEAFF
d_call: -; j_call: TRBJ2-5; clone_size: -; v_call: TRBV7-2; cdr3_aa: CASSEGTRRAETQYF
d_call: -; j_call: TRBJ2-1; clone_size: -; v_call: TRBV5-1; cdr3_aa: CASSLPLNPYNEQFF
d_call: -; j_call: TRBJ2-2; clone_size: -; v_call: TRBV5-1; cdr3_aa: CASSTVPLDTGELFF
d_call: -; j_call: TRBJ1-2; clone_size: -; v_call: TRBV10-2; cdr3_aa: CASTVLGSGGYTF
d_call: TRBD2; j_call: TRBJ2-7; clone_size: -; v_call: TRBV27; cdr3_aa: CASSPLPGTSVYSYEQYF
d_call: -; j_call: TRBJ1-5; clone_size: -; v_call: TRBV4-1; cdr3_aa: CASSQEETLNQPQHF
d_call: -; j_call: TRBJ2-1; clone_size: -; v_call: TRBV5-4; cdr3_aa: CASSFNTDPRYNEQFF
d_call: -; j_call: TRBJ1-2; clone_size: once; v_call: TRBV5-1; cdr3_aa: CASSLDRVNYGYTF
d_call: -; j_call: TRBJ2-1; clone_size: -; v_call: TRBV3-1/TRBV3-2; cdr3_aa: CASSQGPGQGQFF
d_call: TRBD2; j_call: TRBJ2-7; clone_size: -; v_call: TRBV30; cdr3_aa: CAWSSGGYEQYF
d_call: -; j_call: TRBJ2-2; clone_size: -; v_call: TRBV11-2; cdr3_aa: CASSLDDRLGRENTGELFF
d_call: TRBD1; j_call: TRBJ1-6; clone_size: few; v_call: TRBV9; cdr3_aa: CASSGTGAPLHF
d_call: -; j_call: TRBJ2-2; clone_size: -; v_call: TRBV3-1/TRBV3-2; cdr3_aa: CASSSAGELFF
d_call: -; j_call: TRBJ2-3; clone_size: -; v_call: TRBV19; cdr3_aa: CASSPGTDTQYF
d_call: TRBD2; j_call: TRBJ2-1; clone_size: -; v_call: TRBV24-1; cdr3_aa: CATSETSGGINEQFF
d_call: -; j_call: TRBJ1-5; clone_size: -; v_call: TRBV30; cdr3_aa: CAWSPLDSNQPQHF
d_call: -; j_call: TRBJ1-6; clone_size: -; v_call: TRBV18; cdr3_aa: CASSLLFTGDNSPLHF
d_call: -; j_call: TRBJ2-6; clone_size: once; v_call: TRBV7-2; cdr3_aa: CASSLSGLSGANVLTF
d_call: -; j_call: TRBJ2-1; clone_size: once; v_call: TRBV6-5; cdr3_aa: CASSYGRDISYNEQFF
d_call: -; j_call: TRBJ1-3; clone_size: -; v_call: TRBV5-1; cdr3_aa: CASSFGATVSGNTIYF
d_call: -; j_call: TRBJ2-1; clone_size: -; v_call: TRBV4-3; cdr3_aa: CASSRYLQYNEQFF
d_call: -; j_call: TRBJ1-2; clone_size: -; v_call: TRBV19; cdr3_aa: CASSGSGPRDGYTF
d_call: -; j_call: TRBJ1-5; clone_size: -; v_call: TRBV6-5; cdr3_aa: CASGYSNQPQHF
d_call: -; j_call: TRBJ1-1; clone_size: -; v_call: TRBV2; cdr3_aa: CASSETRQGEAFF
d_call: -; j_call: TRBJ1-2; clone_size: -; v_call: TRBV2; cdr3_aa: CASGARRVYGYTF
d_call: -; j_call: TRBJ1-3; clone_size: -; v_call: TRBV9; cdr3_aa: CASSGLSSGNTIYF
d_call: -; j_call: TRBJ1-1; clone_size: -; v_call: TRBV5-6; cdr3_aa: CASSFDSQIMNTEAFF
d_call: -; j_call: TRBJ2-7; clone_size: -; v_call: TRBV29-1; cdr3_aa: CSVTGDISPYEQYF
d_call: TRBD1; j_call: TRBJ1-2; clone_size: once; v_call: TRBV2; cdr3_aa: CASSANPGQGVGYTF
d_call: -; j_call: TRBJ2-7; clone_size: -; v_call: TRBV7-8; cdr3_aa: CASSSSGGTYEQYF
d_call: -; j_call: TRBJ1-2; clone_size: -; v_call: TRBV29-1; cdr3_aa: CSVTGGDSYGYTF
d_call: -; j_call: TRBJ2-3; clone_size: -; v_call: TRBV6-5; cdr3_aa: CASSYVWGGVTDTQYF
d_call: TRBD2; j_call: TRBJ2-3; clone_size: -; v_call: TRBV7-2; cdr3_aa: CASMLAGVTDTQYF
d_call: TRBD2; j_call: TRBJ2-5; clone_size: -; v_call: TRBV6-5; cdr3_aa: CASSYGSAGEETQYF
d_call: -; j_call: TRBJ1-2; clone_size: -; v_call: TRBV28; cdr3_aa: CASSPRTGANYGYTF
d_call: -; j_call: TRBJ2-2; clone_size: -; v_call: TRBV5-1; cdr3_aa: CASSLDRYTTGELFF
d_call: TRBD2; j_call: TRBJ2-3; clone_size: -; v_call: TRBV6-5; cdr3_aa: CASSSTGLAVSDTQYF
d_call: -; j_call: TRBJ1-2; clone_size: once; v_call: TRBV2; cdr3_aa: CASRLDSVNYGYTF
d_call: -; j_call: TRBJ1-3; clone_size: -; v_call: TRBV6-1; cdr3_aa: CASSGGFLGAASGNTIYF
d_call: -; j_call: TRBJ2-3; clone_size: -; v_call: TRBV7-9; cdr3_aa: CASSWGASGTDTQYF
d_call: -; j_call: TRBJ1-5; clone_size: once; v_call: TRBV18; cdr3_aa: CASSPPSSSNQPQHF
d_call: -; j_call: TRBJ1-4; clone_size: -; v_call: TRBV7-9; cdr3_aa: CASSSDSFNEKLFF
d_call: -; j_call: TRBJ2-7; clone_size: -; v_call: TRBV25-1; cdr3_aa: CASSASGSAYEQYF
d_call: -; j_call: TRBJ2-1; clone_size: -; v_call: TRBV29-1; cdr3_aa: CSVGPRLVREQFF
d_call: -; j_call: TRBJ2-1; clone_size: -; v_call: TRBV6-5; cdr3_aa: CASSYKGTFSDNEQFF
d_call: -; j_call: TRBJ1-2; clone_size: -; v_call: TRBV3-1/TRBV3-2; cdr3_aa: CASSQSLGNGYTF
d_call: TRBD1; j_call: TRBJ1-2; clone_size: -; v_call: TRBV27; cdr3_aa: CASSFKGTAYGYTF
d_call: TRBD2; j_call: TRBJ2-2; clone_size: -; v_call: TRBV18; cdr3_aa: CASSPSAGGSTGELFF
d_call: -; j_call: TRBJ1-4; clone_size: few; v_call: TRBV4-3; cdr3_aa: CASSQEYRAGEKLFF
d_call: -; j_call: TRBJ2-1; clone_size: once; v_call: TRBV15; cdr3_aa: CATTRVPSSYNEQFF
d_call: -; j_call: TRBJ1-4; clone_size: -; v_call: TRBV19; cdr3_aa: CASTRDGTNEKLFF
d_call: TRBD1; j_call: TRBJ2-1; clone_size: -; v_call: TRBV24-1; cdr3_aa: CATSNTGQYNEQFF
d_call: -; j_call: TRBJ1-1; clone_size: -; v_call: TRBV29-1; cdr3_aa: CSVVGGRENTEAFF
d_call: -; j_call: TRBJ1-1; clone_size: -; v_call: TRBV6-5; cdr3_aa: CASSYGSNTEAFF